This TCR beta chain was sequenced during a study of blood T cell repertoires in COVID-19. Turning to the study itself: Samples came from the United States, Italy and Spain, spanning acute and convalescent COVID-19.

Germline V gene sequence: CDR1 SGHTA, CDR2 FQGNSA. The V end was cut by 1 base, the J end by 8 bases, with 17 bases between. The CDR3 runs to 15 residues. Original handling: Nucleated cell number was recorded as an estimate derived from reference gene primer amplification. The data were produced by immunoSEQ multiplex PCR, yet TCRdb's version contains in-frame clones alone and is incomplete. V and J calls and clone size come straight from that table; D and trimming were deduced from the DNA. The sample yields more than 200,000 clones, less than 85% seen once. The chain uses TRBV7-2 and TRBJ1-2, with D possibly TRBD1 on 6 matching bases. The sequence was obtained from a woman between 65 and 79 years old with active or convalescent COVID-19. What was sequenced was peripheral blood. The CDR3 region has the DNA TGTGCCAGCAGCTTAGTCTGGACCGGGACAAGGGGCTACACCTTC. This gives the protein CASSLVWTGTRGYTF.